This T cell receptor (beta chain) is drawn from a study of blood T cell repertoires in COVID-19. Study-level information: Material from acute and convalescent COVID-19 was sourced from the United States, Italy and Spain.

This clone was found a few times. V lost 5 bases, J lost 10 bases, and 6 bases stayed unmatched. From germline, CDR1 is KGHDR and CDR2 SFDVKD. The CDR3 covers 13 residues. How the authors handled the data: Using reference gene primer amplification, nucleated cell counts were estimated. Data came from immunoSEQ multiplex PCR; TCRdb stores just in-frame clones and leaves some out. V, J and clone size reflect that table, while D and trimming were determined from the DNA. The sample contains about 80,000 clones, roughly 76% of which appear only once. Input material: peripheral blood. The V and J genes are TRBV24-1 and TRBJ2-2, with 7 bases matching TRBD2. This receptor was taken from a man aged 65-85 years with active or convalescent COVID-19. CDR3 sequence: CATSAQRGKELFF. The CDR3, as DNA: TGTGCCACCAGTGCCCAGCGGGGTAAGGAGCTGTTTTTT.